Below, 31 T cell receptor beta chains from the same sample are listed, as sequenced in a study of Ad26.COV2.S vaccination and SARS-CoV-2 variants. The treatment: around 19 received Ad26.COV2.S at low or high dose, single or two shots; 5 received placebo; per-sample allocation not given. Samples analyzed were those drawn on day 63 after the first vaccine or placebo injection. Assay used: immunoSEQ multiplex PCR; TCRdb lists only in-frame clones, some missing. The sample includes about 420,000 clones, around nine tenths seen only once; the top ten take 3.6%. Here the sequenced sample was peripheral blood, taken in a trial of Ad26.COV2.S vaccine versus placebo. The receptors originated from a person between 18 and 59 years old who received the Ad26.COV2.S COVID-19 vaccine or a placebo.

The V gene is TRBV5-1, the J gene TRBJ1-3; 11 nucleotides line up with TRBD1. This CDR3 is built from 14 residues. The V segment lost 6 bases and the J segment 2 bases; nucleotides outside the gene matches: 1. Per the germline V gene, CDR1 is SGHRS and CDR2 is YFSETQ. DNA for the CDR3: TGCGCCAGCACGGGACAGGGGGCTGGAAACACCATATATTTT. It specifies CASTGQGAGNTIYF.

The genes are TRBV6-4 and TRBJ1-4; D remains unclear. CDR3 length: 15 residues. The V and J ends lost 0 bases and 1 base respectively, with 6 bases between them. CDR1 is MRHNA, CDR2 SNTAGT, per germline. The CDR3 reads CASSDSQRTNEKLFF. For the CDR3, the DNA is TGTGCCAGCAGTGACTCACAGAGAACTAATGAAAAACTGTTTTTT.

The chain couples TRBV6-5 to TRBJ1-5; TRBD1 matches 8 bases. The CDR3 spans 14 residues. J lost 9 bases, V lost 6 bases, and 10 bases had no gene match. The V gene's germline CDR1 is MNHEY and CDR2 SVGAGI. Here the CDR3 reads CASSLDGQGRPQHF. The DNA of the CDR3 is TGTGCCAGCAGCCTAGACGGACAGGGTAGGCCCCAGCATTTT.

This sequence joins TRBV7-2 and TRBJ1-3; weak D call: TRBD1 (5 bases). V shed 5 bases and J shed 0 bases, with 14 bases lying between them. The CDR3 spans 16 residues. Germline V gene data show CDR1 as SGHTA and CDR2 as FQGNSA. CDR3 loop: CASSQLSGSSGNTIYF. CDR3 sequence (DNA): TGTGCCAGCAGCCAACTCTCAGGGTCCTCTGGAAACACCATATATTTT.

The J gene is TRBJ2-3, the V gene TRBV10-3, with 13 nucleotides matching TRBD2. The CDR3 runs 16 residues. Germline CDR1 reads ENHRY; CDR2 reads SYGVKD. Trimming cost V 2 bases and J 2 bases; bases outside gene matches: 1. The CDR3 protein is CAISEGTSGVTDTQYF. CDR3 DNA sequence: TGTGCCATCAGTGAGGGGACTAGCGGGGTCACAGATACGCAGTATTTT.

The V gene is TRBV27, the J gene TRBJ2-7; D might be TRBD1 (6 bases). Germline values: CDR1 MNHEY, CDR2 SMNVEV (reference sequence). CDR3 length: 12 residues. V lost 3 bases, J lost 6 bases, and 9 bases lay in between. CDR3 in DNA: TGTGCCAGCAGTTTGGGGGCGGGCGAGCAGTACTTC. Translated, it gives CASSLGAGEQYF.

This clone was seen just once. The CDR3 is CAWTARLQGSYEQYF. DNA of the CDR3: TGTGCCTGGACCGCAAGACTACAGGGGTCCTACGAGCAGTACTTC. The chain joins TRBV30 to TRBJ2-7; TRBD1 agrees at 7 bases. V lost 4 bases to trimming and J lost 1 base; unmatched junction nucleotides: 10. Germline lookup yields CDR1 GTSNPN and CDR2 SVGIG (reference sequence). CDR3 length equals 15 residues.

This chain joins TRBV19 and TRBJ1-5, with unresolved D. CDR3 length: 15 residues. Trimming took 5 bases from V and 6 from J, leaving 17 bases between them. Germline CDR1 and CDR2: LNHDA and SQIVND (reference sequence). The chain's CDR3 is CASSPSLRAPQPQHF. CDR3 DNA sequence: TGTGCCAGTAGTCCGTCGCTCCGTGCCCCTCAGCCCCAGCATTTT.

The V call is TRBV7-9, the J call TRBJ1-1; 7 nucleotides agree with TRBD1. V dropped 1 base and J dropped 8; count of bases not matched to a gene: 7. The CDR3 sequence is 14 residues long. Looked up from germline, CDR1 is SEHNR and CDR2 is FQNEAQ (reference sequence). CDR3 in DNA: TGTGCCAGCAGCTTAGGGCAGGGGGATTCAGAAGCTTTCTTT. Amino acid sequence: CASSLGQGDSEAFF.

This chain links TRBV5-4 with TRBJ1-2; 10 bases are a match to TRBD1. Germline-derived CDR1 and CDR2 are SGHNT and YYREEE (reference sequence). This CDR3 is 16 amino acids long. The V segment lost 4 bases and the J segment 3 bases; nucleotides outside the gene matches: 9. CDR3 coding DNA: TGTGCCAGCAGCCTACCCCGGACAGGGGGGGACTATGGCTACACCTTC. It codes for CASSLPRTGGDYGYTF.

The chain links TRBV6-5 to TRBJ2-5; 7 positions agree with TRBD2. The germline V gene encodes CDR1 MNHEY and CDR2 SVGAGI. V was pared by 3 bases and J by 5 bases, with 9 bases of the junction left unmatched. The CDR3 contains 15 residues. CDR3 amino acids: CASSYFSGGWETQYF. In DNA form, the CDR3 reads TGTGCCAGCAGTTATTTTTCGGGGGGTTGGGAGACCCAGTACTTC.

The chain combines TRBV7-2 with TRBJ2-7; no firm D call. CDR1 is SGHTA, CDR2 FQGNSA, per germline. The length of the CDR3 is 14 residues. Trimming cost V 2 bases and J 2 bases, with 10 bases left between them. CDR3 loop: CASSLLPSPYEQYF. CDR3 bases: TGTGCCAGCAGCTTACTCCCCTCACCCTACGAGCAGTACTTC.

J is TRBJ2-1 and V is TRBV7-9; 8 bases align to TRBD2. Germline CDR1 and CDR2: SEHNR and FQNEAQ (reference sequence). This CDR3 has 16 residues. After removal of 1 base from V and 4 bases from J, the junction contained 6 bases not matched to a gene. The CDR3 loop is CASSLGAGARYNEQFF. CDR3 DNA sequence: TGTGCCAGCAGCTTAGGAGCGGGGGCGCGGTACAATGAGCAGTTCTTC.

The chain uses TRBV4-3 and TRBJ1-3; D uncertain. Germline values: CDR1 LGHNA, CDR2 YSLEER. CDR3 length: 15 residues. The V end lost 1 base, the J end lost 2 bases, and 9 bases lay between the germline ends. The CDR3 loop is CASSQVYEPGNTIYF. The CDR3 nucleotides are TGCGCCAGCAGCCAAGTCTACGAACCTGGAAACACCATATATTTT.

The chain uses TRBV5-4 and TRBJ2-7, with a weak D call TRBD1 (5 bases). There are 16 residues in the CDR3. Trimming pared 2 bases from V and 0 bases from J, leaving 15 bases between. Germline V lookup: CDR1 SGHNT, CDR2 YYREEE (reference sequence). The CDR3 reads CASSLETGPSSYEQYF. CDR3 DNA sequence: TGTGCCAGCAGCTTAGAAACAGGACCGAGCTCCTACGAGCAGTACTTC.

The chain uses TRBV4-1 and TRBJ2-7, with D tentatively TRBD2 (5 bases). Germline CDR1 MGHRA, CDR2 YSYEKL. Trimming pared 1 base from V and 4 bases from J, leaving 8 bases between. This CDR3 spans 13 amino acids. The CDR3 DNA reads TGCGCCAGCAGCCAAGGGGGAGCTTACGAGCAGTACTTC. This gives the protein CASSQGGAYEQYF.

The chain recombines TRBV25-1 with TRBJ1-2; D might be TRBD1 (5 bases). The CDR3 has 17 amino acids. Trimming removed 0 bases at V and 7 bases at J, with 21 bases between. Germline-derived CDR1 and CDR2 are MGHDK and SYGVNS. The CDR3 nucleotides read TGTGCCAGCAGTGAATATAGGGGTGCTGGGAGGGGAGGTGGCTACACCTTC. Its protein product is CASSEYRGAGRGGGYTF.

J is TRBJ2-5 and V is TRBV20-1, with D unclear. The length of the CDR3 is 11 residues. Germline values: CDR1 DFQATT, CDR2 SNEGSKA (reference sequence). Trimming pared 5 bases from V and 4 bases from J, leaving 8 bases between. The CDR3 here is CSAFQRETQYF. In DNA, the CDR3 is TGCAGTGCTTTCCAGAGAGAGACCCAGTACTTC.

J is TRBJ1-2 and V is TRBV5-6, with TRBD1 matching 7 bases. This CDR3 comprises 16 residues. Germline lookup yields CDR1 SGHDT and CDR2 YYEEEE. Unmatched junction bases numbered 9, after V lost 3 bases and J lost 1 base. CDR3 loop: CASSWPGQKINYGYTF. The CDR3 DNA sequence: TGTGCCAGCAGCTGGCCGGGACAGAAAATTAACTATGGCTACACCTTC.

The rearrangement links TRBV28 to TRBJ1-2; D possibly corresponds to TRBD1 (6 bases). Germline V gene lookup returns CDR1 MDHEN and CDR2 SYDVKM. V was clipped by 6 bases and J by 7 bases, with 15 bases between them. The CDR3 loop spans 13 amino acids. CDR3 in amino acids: CASRKGVEVGYTF. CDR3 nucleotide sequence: TGTGCCAGCAGAAAGGGGGTGGAGGTTGGCTACACCTTC.

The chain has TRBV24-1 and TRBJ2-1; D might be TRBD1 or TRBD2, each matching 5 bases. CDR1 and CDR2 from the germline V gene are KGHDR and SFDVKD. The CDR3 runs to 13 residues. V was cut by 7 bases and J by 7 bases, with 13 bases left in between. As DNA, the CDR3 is TGTGCCACCAGAAAAGAAGGGGAGAATGAGCAGTTCTTC. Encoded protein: CATRKEGENEQFF.

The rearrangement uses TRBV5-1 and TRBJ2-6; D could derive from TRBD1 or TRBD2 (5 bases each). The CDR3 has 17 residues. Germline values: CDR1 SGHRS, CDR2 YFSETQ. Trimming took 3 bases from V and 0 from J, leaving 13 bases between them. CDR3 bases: TGCGCCAGCAGCTCTGGGACCGAGAGCTCTGGGGCCAACGTCCTGACTTTC. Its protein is CASSSGTESSGANVLTF.

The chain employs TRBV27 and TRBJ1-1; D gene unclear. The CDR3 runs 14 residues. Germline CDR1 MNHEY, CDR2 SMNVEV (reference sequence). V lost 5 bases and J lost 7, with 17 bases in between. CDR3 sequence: CASSSTGGLDEAFF. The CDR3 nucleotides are TGTGCCAGCAGTAGTACGGGAGGGTTGGATGAAGCTTTCTTT.

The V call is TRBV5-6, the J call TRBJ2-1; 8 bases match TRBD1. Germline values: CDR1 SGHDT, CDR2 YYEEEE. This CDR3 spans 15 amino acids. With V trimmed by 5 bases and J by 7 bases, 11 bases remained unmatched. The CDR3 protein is CASRRQGYFENEQFF. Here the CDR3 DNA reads TGTGCCAGCAGGCGACAGGGGTATTTCGAAAATGAGCAGTTCTTC.

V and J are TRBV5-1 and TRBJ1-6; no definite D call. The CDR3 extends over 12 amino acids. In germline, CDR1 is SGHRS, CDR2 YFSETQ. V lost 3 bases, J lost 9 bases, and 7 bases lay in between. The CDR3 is CASSSTGSPLHF. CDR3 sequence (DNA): TGCGCCAGCAGCTCGACGGGTTCACCCCTCCACTTT.

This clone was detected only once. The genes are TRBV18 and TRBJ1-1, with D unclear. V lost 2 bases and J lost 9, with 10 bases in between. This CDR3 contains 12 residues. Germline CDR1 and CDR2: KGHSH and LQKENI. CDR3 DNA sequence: TGTGCCAGCTCACCAGGCAGTCTAAAAGCTTTCTTT. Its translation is CASSPGSLKAFF.

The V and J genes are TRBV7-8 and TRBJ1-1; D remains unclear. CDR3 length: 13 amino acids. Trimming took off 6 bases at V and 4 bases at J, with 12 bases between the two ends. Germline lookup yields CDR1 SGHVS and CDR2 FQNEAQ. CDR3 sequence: CASRDPESTEAFF. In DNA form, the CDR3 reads TGTGCCAGCAGAGACCCTGAGAGCACTGAAGCTTTCTTT. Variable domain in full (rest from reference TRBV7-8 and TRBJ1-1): GAGVSQSPRYKVAKRGQDVALRCDPISGHVSLFWYQQALGQGPEFLTYFQNEAQLDKSGLPSDRFFAERPEGSVSTLKIQRTQQEDSAVYLCASRDPESTEAFFGQGTRLTVV.

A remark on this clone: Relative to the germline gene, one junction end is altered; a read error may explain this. CDR3 DNA sequence: TGCGCCCGCAGCCCGGGGGCGGGGGGTTCCTACGAGCAGTACTTC. It encodes CARSPGAGGSYEQYF. J is TRBJ2-7 and V is TRBV5-1; 8 nucleotides agree with TRBD2. Germline values: CDR1 SGHRS, CDR2 YFSETQ. CDR3 size: 15 residues.

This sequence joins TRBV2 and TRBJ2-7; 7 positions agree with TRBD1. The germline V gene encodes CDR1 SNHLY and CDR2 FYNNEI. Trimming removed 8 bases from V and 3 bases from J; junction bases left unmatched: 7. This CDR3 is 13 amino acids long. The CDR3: CASLRDRDYEQYF. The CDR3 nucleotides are TGTGCCAGCCTAAGGGACAGAGACTACGAGCAGTACTTC.

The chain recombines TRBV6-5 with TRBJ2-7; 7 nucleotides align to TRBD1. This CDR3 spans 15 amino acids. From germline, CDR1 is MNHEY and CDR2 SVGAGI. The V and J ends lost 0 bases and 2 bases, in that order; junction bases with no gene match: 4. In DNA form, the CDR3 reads TGTGCCAGCAGTTACTCCAATAGGGGGCCCTACGAGCAGTACTTC. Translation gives CASSYSNRGPYEQYF.

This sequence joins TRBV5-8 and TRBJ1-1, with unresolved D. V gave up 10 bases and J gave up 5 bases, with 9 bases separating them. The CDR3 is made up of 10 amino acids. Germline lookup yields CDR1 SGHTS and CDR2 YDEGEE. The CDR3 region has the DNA TGTGCCGGCGGAGGGACTGAAGCTTTCTTT. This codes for CAGGGTEAFF.